Listed below are T cell receptor beta chains from one sample, sequenced in a study of tumor-infiltrating lymphocytes in localized non-small cell lung cancer. Data came from immunoSEQ multiplex PCR; TCRdb stores just in-frame clones and leaves some out. This table holds thousands of clones, over 65% found once. What was sequenced was lung tumor tissue. The receptors derive from a human donor with non-small cell lung cancer. CDR3s include the opening cysteine and the closing phenylalanine or tryptophan. The D gene is left open where the match is weak. Only some rows state a clone size, as once, few, many or a class for expanded clones.

v_gene	abundance	d_gene	j_gene	CDR3aa	CDR3nt
TRBV5-4	few	-	TRBJ1-1	CASSLIGLNTEAFF	TGTGCCAGCAGTTTGATAGGACTGAACACTGAAGCTTTCTTT
TRBV5-8	-	-	TRBJ1-1	CASSLRYQGLTEAFF	TGTGCCAGCAGCTTGAGGTATCAGGGGTTGACTGAAGCTTTCTTT
TRBV4-1	few	-	TRBJ2-3	CASSQEGAGSTDTQYF	TGCGCCAGCAGCCAAGAGGGAGCGGGTAGCACAGATACGCAGTATTTT
TRBV9	-	-	TRBJ1-1	CASSVVTATEAFF	TGTGCCAGCAGCGTAGTGACAGCGACTGAAGCTTTCTTT
TRBV4-2	-	TRBD2	TRBJ2-3	CASSRGLAGGTDTQYF	TGTGCCAGCAGCCGCGGACTAGCGGGAGGTACAGATACGCAGTATTTT
TRBV7-3	-	-	TRBJ1-1	CASSRTTLNTEAFF	TGTGCCAGCAGCAGAACCACACTGAACACTGAAGCTTTCTTT
TRBV6-1	large	-	TRBJ1-2	CASSPPFQGGYGYTF	TGTGCCAGCAGTCCCCCTTTTCAGGGTGGGTATGGCTACACCTTC
TRBV27	-	TRBD1	TRBJ1-6	CASWRQGDNSPLHF	TGTGCCAGCTGGAGACAGGGGGATAATTCACCCCTCCACTTT
TRBV19	-	-	TRBJ1-5	CASSGMTGANQPQHF	TGTGCCAGTAGTGGAATGACAGGAGCCAATCAGCCCCAGCATTTT
TRBV7-9	-	-	TRBJ1-2	CASSPSTANYGYTF	TGTGCCAGCAGCCCCTCGACGGCCAACTATGGCTACACCTTC
TRBV9	-	TRBD2	TRBJ2-7	CASSSSGRAYEQYF	TGTGCCAGCAGCTCTAGCGGGAGGGCCTACGAGCAGTACTTC
TRBV29-1	-	-	TRBJ2-3	CSVEDPHSTDTQYF	TGCAGCGTTGAAGATCCTCACAGCACAGATACGCAGTATTTT
TRBV29-1	-	TRBD1	TRBJ1-2	CSVGTGNGYTF	TGCAGCGTAGGGACAGGGAATGGCTACACCTTC
TRBV11-2	-	-	TRBJ1-2	CASSFTGFYGYTF	TGTGCCAGCAGCTTTACAGGTTTCTATGGCTACACCTTC
TRBV15	few	-	TRBJ2-2	CATSRDLYGTGELFF	TGTGCCACCAGCAGAGATCTCTACGGGACCGGGGAGCTGTTTTTT
TRBV4-2	few	TRBD2	TRBJ2-1	CASSPTRGVAGGGEQFF	TGTGCCAGCAGCCCAACAAGAGGTGTCGCGGGGGGGGGTGAGCAGTTCTTC
TRBV7-2	-	-	TRBJ2-3	CASSRYGDTQYF	TGTGCCAGCAGCCGTTACGGGGATACGCAGTATTTT
TRBV4-3	-	TRBD1	TRBJ1-2	CASSQQTGTGSGYTF	TGCGCCAGCAGCCAACAGACAGGGACCGGGAGCGGCTACACCTTC
TRBV18	-	TRBD1	TRBJ1-3	CASSPSTGVGNTIYF	TGTGCCAGCTCACCATCGACAGGGGTTGGAAACACCATATATTTT
TRBV7-3	-	TRBD1	TRBJ1-2	CASSLSGTGYLYGYTF	TGTGCCAGCAGCTTATCCGGGACAGGGTATCTCTATGGCTACACCTTC
TRBV7-9	-	-	TRBJ1-2	CASSPGQNYGYTF	TGTGCCAGCAGCCCTGGACAGAACTATGGCTACACCTTC
TRBV5-4	medium-sized	TRBD1	TRBJ1-3	CASSLAGQSTGNTIYF	TGTGCCAGCAGCTTGGCGGGACAGTCAACTGGAAACACCATATATTTT
TRBV30	-	-	TRBJ1-5	CAWSVRGNQPQHF	TGTGCCTGGAGTGTACGAGGGAATCAGCCCCAGCATTTT
TRBV5-4	-	-	TRBJ2-7	CASSRPGTSTYEQYF	TGTGCCAGCAGCCGTCCCGGGACTTCGACCTACGAGCAGTACTTC
TRBV23-1	-	-	TRBJ2-7	CASSPYPILTYEQYF	TGCGCCAGCAGTCCCTACCCGATCCTTACCTACGAGCAGTACTTC
TRBV28	-	TRBD1	TRBJ1-2	CASSDPGTALSYTF	TGTGCCAGCAGTGATCCCGGGACAGCTCTTAGCTACACCTTC
TRBV30	-	TRBD1	TRBJ1-5	CAWSRPTGNGQPQHF	TGTGCCTGGAGTCGTCCGACAGGGAATGGGCAGCCCCAGCATTTT
TRBV29-1	-	-	TRBJ2-5	CSAGPNQETQYF	TGCAGCGCCGGCCCCAACCAAGAGACCCAGTACTTC
TRBV25-1	-	-	TRBJ2-2	CASSDPRGNTGELFF	TGTGCCAGCAGTGATCCGCGGGGGAACACCGGGGAGCTGTTTTTT
TRBV18	few	TRBD1	TRBJ1-1	CASSPLNQGALGTEAFF	TGTGCCAGCTCACCGCTAAACCAGGGGGCGCTCGGCACTGAAGCTTTCTTT
TRBV30	-	TRBD1	TRBJ2-7	CAWSGQGFEQYF	TGTGCCTGGAGTGGACAGGGGTTCGAGCAGTACTTC
TRBV9	-	TRBD2	TRBJ2-5	CASSPRLAGGQVETQYF	TGTGCCAGCAGCCCCCGACTAGCGGGGGGGCAAGTGGAGACCCAGTACTTC
TRBV7-8	-	TRBD1	TRBJ1-6	CARRWTGVGNNSPLHF	TGTGCCAGAAGATGGACAGGGGTAGGAAATAATTCACCCCTCCACTTT
TRBV28	once	-	TRBJ1-5	CASSLLQVGEPQHF	TGTGCCAGCAGTTTATTGCAGGTTGGGGAGCCCCAGCATTTT
TRBV11-2	few	TRBD2	TRBJ2-5	CASSLGLAGGLVVGETQYF	TGTGCCAGCAGCCTCGGACTAGCGGGAGGGTTGGTGGTCGGAGAGACCCAGTACTTC
TRBV5-4	-	-	TRBJ1-1	CASSLRDVSEAFF	TGTGCCAGCAGCCTCCGGGACGTATCTGAAGCTTTCTTT
TRBV7-2	once	TRBD1	TRBJ2-4	CASSPRQGRNIQYF	TGTGCCAGCAGCCCTAGACAGGGAAGGAACATTCAGTACTTC
TRBV28	-	-	TRBJ2-7	CASSLYRYEQYF	TGTGCCAGCAGTTTATACAGATACGAGCAGTACTTC
TRBV7-2	once	-	TRBJ1-2	CASSLERGSSYTF	TGTGCCAGCAGCTTAGAGAGGGGGAGCAGCTACACCTTC
TRBV19	-	-	TRBJ2-4	CASSSGTDIAKNIQYF	TGTGCCAGTAGTAGCGGGACAGATATAGCCAAAAACATTCAGTACTTC
TRBV5-1	once	-	TRBJ1-4	CASSLQGEGKLFF	TGCGCCAGCAGCTTACAGGGAGAGGGAAAACTGTTTTTT
TRBV28	-	TRBD1	TRBJ1-2	CASSFLDRGYGYTF	TGTGCCAGCAGTTTCCTAGACAGGGGGTATGGCTACACCTTC
TRBV18	-	TRBD1	TRBJ1-1	CASSPRRLAGQGGMNTEAFF	TGTGCCAGCTCACCACGAAGACTCGCAGGACAGGGAGGCATGAACACTGAAGCTTTCTTT
TRBV4-3	-	TRBD2	TRBJ2-3	CASSQDGAGGPNTQYF	TGCGCCAGCAGCCAAGATGGGGCGGGAGGGCCAAATACGCAGTATTTT
TRBV5-1	-	-	TRBJ1-1	CASRSGLGRNTEAFF	TGCGCCAGCAGATCAGGTTTGGGTAGAAACACTGAAGCTTTCTTT
TRBV5-1	few	-	TRBJ1-2	CASSAGGGRGYGYTF	TGCGCCAGCAGCGCCGGGGGGGGGCGCGGCTATGGCTACACCTTC
TRBV7-9	-	-	TRBJ2-3	CASSLAAFLGTDTQYF	TGTGCCAGCAGCTTAGCCGCCTTTCTTGGCACAGATACGCAGTATTTT
TRBV19	-	-	TRBJ1-2	CASSIGYNYGYTF	TGTGCCAGTAGTATTGGTTATAACTATGGCTACACCTTC
TRBV9	-	TRBD1	TRBJ1-5	CASSVGAGGPYSNQPQHF	TGTGCCAGCAGCGTAGGCGCAGGGGGCCCCTATAGCAATCAGCCCCAGCATTTT
TRBV19	-	-	TRBJ2-7	CASSMVQPGTYEQYF	TGTGCCAGTAGTATGGTACAGCCTGGCACCTACGAGCAGTACTTC
TRBV7-2	few	TRBD2	TRBJ2-5	CASSARTSGGQETQYF	TGTGCCAGCAGCGCTCGGACTAGCGGGGGGCAAGAGACCCAGTACTTC
TRBV18	-	-	TRBJ1-1	CASSPNVRTEAFF	TGTGCCAGCTCACCGAATGTCCGCACTGAAGCTTTCTTT
TRBV7-1	-	-	TRBJ2-6	CASSFLNSGANVLTF	TGTGCCAGCAGCTTCCTGAATTCTGGGGCCAACGTCCTGACTTTC
TRBV28	few	-	TRBJ2-5	CASSLKYQETQYF	TGTGCCAGCAGTCTAAAGTACCAAGAGACCCAGTACTTC
TRBV7-2	-	-	TRBJ2-7	CASSISGTGTPYEQYF	TGTGCCAGCAGCATTAGCGGGACAGGGACTCCCTACGAGCAGTACTTC
TRBV7-9	-	TRBD1	TRBJ1-2	CASSSYSGTGKGNYGYTF	TGTGCCAGCAGCTCCTACTCCGGGACAGGGAAGGGTAACTATGGCTACACCTTC
TRBV11-2	-	TRBD2	TRBJ2-2	CASSTVTSGRNTGELFF	TGTGCCAGCAGCACAGTTACTAGCGGGAGGAACACCGGGGAGCTGTTTTTT